These 14 T cell receptor beta chains originate from one sample sequenced in a study of blood T cell repertoires in COVID-19. Generated by immunoSEQ multiplex PCR, the TCRdb table keeps only in-frame clones and is missing some. The repertoire holds some 140,000 clones, roughly four fifths seen once, with 10% to 12% in the top ten. The sequenced sample was peripheral blood. The receptors shown here come from a human donor in a cohort sampled during active COVID-19.

Written as DNA, the CDR3 is TGCAGCGGTAGTGGAGGGGGCCTTGGAACTGAAGCTTTCTTT. This encodes CSGSGGGLGTEAFF. V usage is TRBV29-1 and J usage is TRBJ1-1, with 7 bases fitting TRBD1. The V gene end was trimmed by 7 bases and the J gene end by 5 bases; junction bases not matched to a gene: 13. CDR1 is SQVTM, CDR2 ANQGSEA, per germline. The CDR3 extends over 14 amino acids.

The rearrangement joins TRBV28 to TRBJ1-2, with 7 nucleotides matching TRBD1. The V gene end was trimmed by 5 bases and the J gene end by 1 base; junction bases not matched to a gene: 4. CDR3 size: 14 residues. Germline CDR1 MDHEN, CDR2 SYDVKM. The CDR3 coding sequence is TGTGCCAGCAGTCTAGACAGGGTTAACTATGGCTACACCTTC. Translation gives CASSLDRVNYGYTF.

V gene TRBV4-1 combines with J gene TRBJ1-1; D gene uncertain. Trimming removed 1 base from V and 6 bases from J, with 12 bases in between. Germline CDR1 is MGHRA and CDR2 is YSYEKL. CDR3 length: 14 amino acids. The CDR3 nucleotides are TGCGCCAGCAGCCAAGTGGGCAGATTTCCTGAAGCTTTCTTT. Residues: CASSQVGRFPEAFF.

The chain carries TRBV6-5 and TRBJ2-7; the match to TRBD1 covers 12 bases. Germline V lookup: CDR1 MNHEY, CDR2 SVGAGI. The CDR3 extends over 13 amino acids. The J segment lost 12 bases and the V segment lost 0 bases, leaving 3 bases of the junction unmatched. The CDR3 loop is CASSYSGTGGWYF. The CDR3 region has the DNA TGTGCCAGCAGTTACTCCGGGACAGGGGGCTGGTACTTC.

In DNA form, the CDR3 reads TGTGCCAGCGTCGGTGGCGCCGAGGGCTCTGGAAACACCATATATTTT. Amino acids: CASVGGAEGSGNTIYF. The chain carries TRBV6-6 and TRBJ1-3; D gene uncertain. CDR1 and CDR2 from the germline V gene are MNHNY and SVGAGI (reference sequence). V lost 8 bases and J lost 0, with 17 bases in between. CDR3 size: 16 residues.

The rearrangement uses TRBV6-6 and TRBJ2-7; tentatively, D is TRBD1 (6 bases). This CDR3 region has 16 residues. Germline CDR1 is MNHNY and CDR2 is SVGAGI (reference sequence). Trimming pared 2 bases from V and 0 bases from J, leaving 14 bases between. CDR3 in amino acids: CASSYARTASSYEQYF. CDR3 sequence (DNA): TGTGCCAGCAGTTACGCTAGGACAGCTTCCTCCTACGAGCAGTACTTC.

J is TRBJ2-7 and V is TRBV23-1; D may be TRBD1 (6 bases). TRBV23-1 is classed as an ORF, of uncertain function. Trimming took off 2 bases at V and 4 bases at J, with 15 bases between the two ends. The length of the CDR3 is 15 residues. CDR3 sequence reads: CASSQAVVRGYEQYF. The CDR3 DNA sequence: TGCGCCAGCAGTCAAGCGGTAGTTAGGGGGTACGAGCAGTACTTC.

CDR3 bases: TGTGCCTGGGACAGGGAGGGGACTGGAAACACCATATATTTT. It is translated as CAWDREGTGNTIYF. V is TRBV30 and J is TRBJ1-3, with 7 positions matching TRBD1. CDR1 and CDR2 from the germline V gene are GTSNPN and SVGIG (reference sequence). The CDR3 totals 14 residues. V lost 5 bases, J lost 2 bases, and 6 bases stayed unmatched.

This chain uses TRBV9 with TRBJ1-1; 10 bases are shared with TRBD1. With 0 bases clipped from V and 3 bases from J, the junction kept 2 bases outside the gene matches. Germline CDR1 and CDR2: SGDLS and YYNGEE. This CDR3 has 15 amino acids. The DNA for the CDR3 is TGTGCCAGCAGCGTAGACGACAGGGGGCACACTGAAGCTTTCTTT. Amino acids: CASSVDDRGHTEAFF. Variable domain in full (rest from reference TRBV9 and TRBJ1-1): DSGVTQTPKHLITATGQRVTLRCSPRSGDLSVYWYQQSLDQGLQFLIQYYNGEERAKGNILERFSAQQFPDLHSELNLSSLELGDSALYFCASSVDDRGHTEAFFGQGTRLTVV.

The rearrangement joins TRBV18 to TRBJ2-5; 8 bases map to TRBD1. Germline CDR1 reads KGHSH; CDR2 reads LQKENI. V gave up 6 bases and J gave up 4 bases; unmatched junction bases: 13. The CDR3 has 16 amino acids. The CDR3 bases are TGTGCCAGCTCCCGACGGCAGGCAGGGGGCGGAGAGACCCAGTACTTC. Its protein product is CASSRRQAGGGETQYF.

This rearrangement joins TRBV6-1 to TRBJ1-1, with TRBD1 matching 7 bases. The germline CDR1 and CDR2 sequences are MNHNS and SASEGT. V lost 3 bases and J lost 6; bases outside the gene matches: 10. The CDR3 consists of 15 residues. CDR3 amino acids: CASSEEGATNSEAFF. Here the CDR3 DNA reads TGTGCCAGCAGTGAGGAGGGGGCGACTAACTCTGAAGCTTTCTTT.

This chain uses TRBV7-9 with TRBJ1-5, with D possibly being TRBD1 (5 bases). The germline gives CDR1 SEHNR, CDR2 FQNEAQ (reference sequence). Trimming removed 5 bases from V and 5 bases from J, with 10 bases in between. The CDR3 sequence is 13 residues long. The CDR3 region has the DNA TGTGCCAGCAGCGGGTTGACAGATCAGCCCCAGCATTTT. It translates to CASSGLTDQPQHF.

The rearrangement links TRBV25-1 to TRBJ2-7, with a weak D call TRBD2 (5 bases). Trimming took 1 base from V and 5 from J, leaving 15 bases between them. The CDR3 is 15 residues long. From germline, CDR1 is MGHDK and CDR2 SYGVNS. The CDR3 nucleotides read TGTGCCAGCAGTGAATCCCGGATCCCTAGCAACGAGCAGTACTTC. It codes for CASSESRIPSNEQYF.

The gene calls are TRBV18 and TRBJ2-1, with D possibly TRBD2 on 6 matching bases. The V and J ends lost 6 bases and 0 bases respectively, with 12 bases between them. Per germline, CDR1 KGHSH and CDR2 LQKENI. There are 15 residues in the CDR3. The CDR3 spells CASSPEGTSYNEQFF. CDR3 nucleotides: TGTGCCAGCTCCCCGGAGGGAACCTCCTACAATGAGCAGTTCTTC. The entire variable domain, with the rest obtained from reference TRBV18 and TRBJ2-1, is as follows: NAGVMQNPRHLVRRRGQEARLRCSPMKGHSHVYWYRQLPEEGLKFMVYLQKENIIDESGMPKERFSAEFPKEGPSILRIQQVVRGDSAAYFCASSPEGTSYNEQFFGPGTRLTVL.